These 24 T cell receptor beta chains originate from one sample sequenced in a study of response to subunit inactivated influenza vaccine. MiXCR was run by TCRdb on the RT-PCR reads, yielding one entry per CDR3 protein. The sample contains almost 250,000 distinct CDR3 sequences, 10% to 15% of which appear only once. The sample in question was non-naive T cells sorted from PBMCs, obtained less than 15 days before vaccination. The receptor source for this set is a man in his fifties who received an inactivated influenza vaccine.

This clonotype was seen a few times. The J gene is TRBJ2-5, the V gene TRBV9; D possibly corresponds to TRBD2 (5 bases). The CDR3 covers 16 residues. The ends were cut back, 0 bases at V and 2 bases at J, with 14 bases in the middle. The germline V gene encodes CDR1 SGDLS and CDR2 YYNGEE. CDR3 DNA sequence: TGTGCCAGCAGCGTAGCTCCGGGGTTCGGGCAAGAGACCCAGTACTTC. This sequence encodes CASSVAPGFGQETQYF.

The chain has TRBV29-1 and TRBJ1-1; TRBD1 aligns across 9 bases. This CDR3 spans 12 amino acids. Germline values: CDR1 SQVTM, CDR2 ANQGSEA. V trimming: 4 bases; J trimming: 11 bases; junction bases outside the gene matches: 8. This chain's CDR3 is CSVVGQGREAFF. CDR3 sequence (DNA): TGCAGCGTTGTGGGACAGGGTCGGGAGGCTTTCTTT.

In this sample, this clonotype turned up a few times. The chain joins TRBV28 to TRBJ1-2; no firm D call. The germline V and J ends were trimmed by 4 bases and 2 bases, with 14 bases remaining between them. The CDR3 has 15 amino acids. Germline CDR1 is MDHEN and CDR2 is SYDVKM. In DNA, the CDR3 is TGTGCCAGCAGTTCCTCGGGCAGAACCAACTATGGCTACACCTTC. Translating it yields CASSSSGRTNYGYTF.

This clonotype was recorded many times. This rearrangement joins TRBV3-1 to TRBJ2-7; D uncertain. The CDR3 runs 12 residues. Looked up from germline, CDR1 is LGHDT and CDR2 is YNNKEL (reference sequence). Trimming left V 1 base short and J 6 bases short, with 7 bases between. The DNA of the CDR3 is TGTGCCAGCAGCCAAGGAGTAGTCGAGCAGTACTTC. It specifies CASSQGVVEQYF.

The genes are TRBV5-6 and TRBJ2-7; D remains ambiguous. V gave up 0 bases and J gave up 6 bases, with 7 bases separating them. Germline loops: CDR1 SGHDT, CDR2 YYEEEE. The CDR3 is made up of 12 amino acids. The CDR3 region is CASSLAGREQYF. CDR3 nucleotide sequence: TGTGCCAGCAGCTTGGCTGGTCGCGAGCAGTACTTC.

This clonotype was counted many times. The J gene is TRBJ1-6, the V gene TRBV20-1; D gene ambiguous. This CDR3 spans 14 amino acids. The V gene's germline CDR1 is DFQATT and CDR2 SNEGSKA (reference sequence). V lost 7 bases and J 6 bases, leaving 16 bases between the germline ends. CDR3 region: CSGGTTGINSPLHF. Written as DNA, the CDR3 is TGCAGTGGGGGAACCACGGGAATTAATTCACCCCTCCACTTT.

This clonotype has a count of ten or more. The chain has TRBV2 and TRBJ2-3; no clear D. The CDR3 has 14 residues. CDR1 and CDR2 (germline): SNHLY, FYNNEI. Deletions cut 2 bases from V and 3 bases from J, with 9 bases between. For the CDR3, the DNA is TGTGCCAGCAGTGAATTCCCTGGGACAGATACGCAGTATTTT. This codes for CASSEFPGTDTQYF.

The chain is built from TRBV9 and TRBJ1-1; TRBD1 matches 9 bases. The J segment lost 10 bases and the V segment lost 0 bases, leaving 13 bases of the junction unmatched. Germline V CDR1 and CDR2: SGDLS, YYNGEE. The CDR3 sequence is 16 residues long. For the CDR3, the DNA is TGTGCCAGCAGCGTAGGGGAGGGGGGACAGGGTCGTGCAGCTTTCTTT. Translation: CASSVGEGGQGRAAFF.

In its sample, this clonotype was seen once. A much larger clone differs from this one at a single base, so this may be a read error. CDR3 coding DNA: TGTGCCAGCAGTCCCGACAGGATTCGCAATTCACCCCTCCACTTT. It specifies CASSPDRIRNSPLHF. This sequence joins TRBV27 and TRBJ1-6, with D possibly matching TRBD1 (6 bases). The CDR3 runs 15 residues. Trimming shortened V by 5 bases and J by 7 bases, and 15 bases separated the two germline ends. Germline V gives CDR1 MNHEY, CDR2 SMNVEV (reference sequence).

In its sample, this clonotype was seen a few times. The rearrangement joins TRBV7-9 to TRBJ2-7, with D possibly matching TRBD2 (5 bases). The CDR3 runs 12 residues. The V gene lost 5 bases and the J gene lost 3 bases, with 8 bases spanning the gap. From germline, CDR1 is SEHNR and CDR2 FQNEAQ (reference sequence). CDR3 bases: TGTGCCAGCAGCCTAGACTACTACGAGCAGTACTTC. Protein product: CASSLDYYEQYF.

V gene TRBV28 combines with J gene TRBJ2-7; 7 bases align to TRBD1. The V gene end was trimmed by 7 bases and the J gene end by 4 bases; junction bases not matched to a gene: 4. The CDR3 totals 12 residues. Germline lookup yields CDR1 MDHEN and CDR2 SYDVKM. The CDR3 reads CASTDRDYEQYF. The CDR3 DNA is TGTGCCAGCACCGACAGGGATTACGAGCAGTACTTC.

The sample holds a few counts of this clonotype. The chain joins TRBV18 to TRBJ1-1; D remains unclear. This CDR3 region has 13 residues. Germline assignment: CDR1 KGHSH and CDR2 LQKENI. Deletions cut 2 bases from V and 1 base from J, with 5 bases between. CDR3 coding DNA: TGTGCCAGCTCACCATCCAAGAACACTGAAGCTTTCTTT. Its protein product is CASSPSKNTEAFF.

This clonotype occurred many times. The genes are TRBV5-1 and TRBJ2-1, with 7 bases matching TRBD2. Germline V gives CDR1 SGHRS, CDR2 YFSETQ. Unmatched junction bases numbered 13, after V lost 7 bases and J lost 3 bases. This CDR3 has 16 residues. CDR3 in DNA: TGCGCCAGCGCTGGGGGGGGTCAGGGAGTCTACAATGAGCAGTTCTTC. The encoded protein is CASAGGGQGVYNEQFF. The full variable domain, rest sourced from reference TRBV5-1 and TRBJ2-1, is KAGVTQTPRYLIKTRGQQVTLSCSPISGHRSVSWYQQTPGQGLQFLFEYFSETQRNKGNFPGRFSGRQFSNSRSEMNVSTLELGDSALYLCASAGGGQGVYNEQFFGPGTRLTVL.

The V call is TRBV28, the J call TRBJ1-1, with D possibly TRBD1 on 6 matching bases. The V end lost 6 bases, the J end lost 8 bases, and 13 bases lay between the germline ends. Germline CDR1 reads MDHEN; CDR2 reads SYDVKM. The CDR3 spans 12 residues. DNA for the CDR3: TGTGCCAGCAGACTCCGGGACAAAGAAGCTTTCTTT. Translation: CASRLRDKEAFF.

This clonotype was seen only a few times. The CDR3 coding sequence is TGTGCCAGCACCTTCGTTCCATCGGGAAACATTCAGTACTTC. As protein: CASTFVPSGNIQYF. The chain couples TRBV7-9 to TRBJ2-4; D is undetermined. Germline V gene sequence: CDR1 SEHNR, CDR2 FQNEAQ (reference sequence). V lost 7 bases and J lost 6, with 16 bases in between. The CDR3 is 14 residues long.

This clonotype was counted ten times or more. The V and J genes are TRBV6-1 and TRBJ1-6; D remains ambiguous. CDR3 length: 15 amino acids. V gave up 5 bases and J gave up 4 bases, with 12 bases separating them. Germline loops: CDR1 MNHNS, CDR2 SASEGT. The CDR3 nucleotides are TGTGCCAGCAGTACCGGATCGATATATAATTCACCCCTCCACTTT. It translates to CASSTGSIYNSPLHF.

This clonotype was found many times. The chain couples TRBV7-9 to TRBJ2-3; D uncertain. V was trimmed by 5 bases and J by 8 bases, leaving 11 bases between them. The CDR3 length is 12 residues. CDR1 and CDR2 (germline): SEHNR, FQNEAQ (reference sequence). As DNA, the CDR3 is TGTGCCAGCAGCGACGTGACTGGTACGCAGTATTTT. It is translated as CASSDVTGTQYF.

The gene calls are TRBV28 and TRBJ2-1; 10 bases match TRBD2. Germline V lookup: CDR1 MDHEN, CDR2 SYDVKM. V lost 6 bases to trimming and J lost 4 bases; unmatched junction nucleotides: 6. The CDR3 covers 15 residues. CDR3 DNA: TGTGCCAGCAGCTGGAGACTAGCGGGTTACAATGAGCAGTTCTTC. This codes for CASSWRLAGYNEQFF.

J is TRBJ1-5 and V is TRBV29-1; possible D gene TRBD1, 6 bases. Germline values: CDR1 SQVTM, CDR2 ANQGSEA. Trimming left V 6 bases short and J 1 base short, with 10 bases between. The CDR3 is 13 amino acids. The CDR3 sequence is CSVSGVSNQPQHF. The CDR3 DNA reads as TGCAGCGTGTCAGGGGTGAGCAATCAGCCCCAGCATTTT.

This clonotype was picked up many times. The chain links TRBV7-2 to TRBJ2-3, with 7 bases matching TRBD2. CDR3 size: 15 residues. From germline, CDR1 is SGHTA and CDR2 FQGNSA. Unmatched junction bases numbered 2, after V lost 1 base and J lost 1 base. For the CDR3, the DNA is TGTGCCAGCAGCTTAGATCGGGGGGGCACAGATACGCAGTATTTT. Its translation: CASSLDRGGTDTQYF.

The chain combines TRBV5-5 with TRBJ1-2; D is undetermined. Germline loops: CDR1 SGHKS, CDR2 YYEKEE (reference sequence). Trimming stripped 2 bases from V and 10 bases from J, with 18 bases between. The CDR3 consists of 14 residues. CDR3 amino acids: CASSLASLGIDYTF. The CDR3 bases are TGTGCCAGCAGCTTAGCGTCCTTGGGGATAGACTACACCTTC.

In this sample, this clonotype turned up a few times. This chain links TRBV7-9 with TRBJ2-7; the match to TRBD1 covers 8 bases. The CDR3 is 15 amino acids. CDR1 is SEHNR and CDR2 is FQNEAQ in the germline V gene (reference sequence). V dropped 1 base and J dropped 5; count of bases not matched to a gene: 7. CDR3 in amino acids: CASSLVQGGSDEQYF. The CDR3, as DNA: TGTGCCAGCAGCTTAGTACAGGGGGGTTCCGACGAGCAGTACTTC.

This chain uses TRBV11-2 with TRBJ2-1, with TRBD1 matching 9 bases. Trimming cost V 2 bases and J 5 bases; bases outside gene matches: 13. CDR1 SGHAT and CDR2 FQNNGV come from the germline V gene. The CDR3 spans 18 residues. The DNA for the CDR3 is TGTGCCAGCAGCTTAAGGGGAACCGGGACAGGGCGAAACAATGAGCAGTTCTTC. Encoded protein: CASSLRGTGTGRNNEQFF.

This clonotype was observed at least ten times. The chain has TRBV7-2 and TRBJ1-2; D remains unclear. CDR1 and CDR2 (germline): SGHTA, FQGNSA. The CDR3 loop spans 15 amino acids. V was trimmed by 1 base and J by 2 bases, leaving 11 bases between them. CDR3 bases: TGTGCCAGCAGCTTAGGCTCCCTTCTGAACTATGGCTACACCTTC. This encodes CASSLGSLLNYGYTF.